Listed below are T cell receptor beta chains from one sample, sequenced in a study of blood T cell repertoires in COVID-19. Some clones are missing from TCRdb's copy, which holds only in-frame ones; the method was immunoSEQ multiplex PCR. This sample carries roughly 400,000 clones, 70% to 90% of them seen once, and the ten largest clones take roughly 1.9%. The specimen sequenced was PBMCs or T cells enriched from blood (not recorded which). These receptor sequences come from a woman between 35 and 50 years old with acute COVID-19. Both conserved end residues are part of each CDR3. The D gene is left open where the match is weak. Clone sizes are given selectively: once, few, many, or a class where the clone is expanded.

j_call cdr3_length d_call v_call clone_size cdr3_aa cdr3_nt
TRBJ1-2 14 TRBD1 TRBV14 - CASSQQGAGYGYTF TGTGCCAGCAGCCAACAGGGGGCTGGCTATGGCTACACCTTC
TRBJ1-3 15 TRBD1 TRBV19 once CATADRTYSGNTIYF TGTGCCACCGCGGACAGGACTTACTCTGGAAACACCATATATTTT
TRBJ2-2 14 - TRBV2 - CASSEAGPAGELFF TGTGCCAGCAGTGAGGCAGGGCCCGCCGGGGAGCTGTTTTTT
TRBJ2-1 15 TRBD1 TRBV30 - CAWSGTGIPYNEQFF TGTGCCTGGAGTGGGACAGGGATCCCCTACAATGAGCAGTTCTTC
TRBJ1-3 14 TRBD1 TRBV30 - CAWKPGGAGNTIYF TGTGCCTGGAAACCAGGGGGAGCTGGAAACACCATATATTTT
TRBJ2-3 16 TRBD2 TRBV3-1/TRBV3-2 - CASSQDSGGAWDTQYF TGTGCCAGCAGCCAAGATAGCGGGGGGGCTTGGGATACGCAGTATTTT
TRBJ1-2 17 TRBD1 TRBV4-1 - CASSQDLGGQGFIGYTF TGCGCCAGCAGCCAAGATCTTGGGGGACAGGGGTTTATTGGCTACACCTTC
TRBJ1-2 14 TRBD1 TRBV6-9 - CASSLSGGNYGYTF TGTGCCAGCAGTTTGTCAGGGGGGAACTATGGCTACACCTTC
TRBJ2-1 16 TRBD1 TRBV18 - CASSPVRTGNVNEQFF TGTGCCAGCTCACCCGTCCGGACAGGGAACGTGAATGAGCAGTTCTTC
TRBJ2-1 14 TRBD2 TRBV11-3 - CASSLAGGSDEQFF TGTGCCAGCAGCTTAGCGGGGGGATCCGATGAGCAGTTCTTC
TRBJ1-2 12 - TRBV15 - CATMGGFPPYTF TGTGCCACCATGGGAGGCTTCCCCCCCTACACCTTC
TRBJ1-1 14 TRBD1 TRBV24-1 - CATSGGQGATEAFF TGTGCCACCAGTGGGGGACAGGGGGCCACTGAAGCTTTCTTT
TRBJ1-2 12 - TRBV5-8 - CASSFRAQGYTF TGTGCCAGCAGCTTCAGGGCTCAGGGCTACACCTTC
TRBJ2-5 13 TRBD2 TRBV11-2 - CASKVAGYETQYF TGTGCCAGCAAGGTAGCGGGGTACGAGACCCAGTACTTC
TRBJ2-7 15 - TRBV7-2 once CASSTSGVISYEQYF TGTGCCAGCTCCACCTCGGGGGTTATATCCTACGAGCAGTACTTC
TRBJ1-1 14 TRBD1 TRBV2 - CASSGQGDVTEAFF TGTGCCAGCAGTGGACAGGGGGATGTAACTGAAGCTTTCTTT
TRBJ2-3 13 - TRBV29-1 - CSVAWTSTDTQYF TGCAGCGTTGCATGGACTAGCACAGATACGCAGTATTTT
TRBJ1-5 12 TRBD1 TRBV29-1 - CSARTGDQPQHF TGCAGCGCTCGGACAGGGGATCAGCCCCAGCATTTT
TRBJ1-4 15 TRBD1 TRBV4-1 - CASSDRDRGNEKLFF TGCGCCAGCAGCGACCGGGACAGGGGGAATGAAAAACTGTTTTTT
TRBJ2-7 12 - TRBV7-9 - CASSYMPYEQYF TGTGCCAGCAGCTACATGCCCTACGAGCAGTACTTC
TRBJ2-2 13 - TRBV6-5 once CASSYSGRVELFF TGTGCCAGCAGTTACTCGGGCAGGGTGGAGCTGTTTTTT
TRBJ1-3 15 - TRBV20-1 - CSASPQGRAGNTIYF TGCAGTGCTAGTCCCCAGGGTAGGGCTGGAAACACCATATATTTT
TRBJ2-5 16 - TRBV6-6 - CASSYLVGGPRETQYF TGTGCCAGCAGTTACTTAGTGGGGGGGCCTCGAGAGACCCAGTACTTC
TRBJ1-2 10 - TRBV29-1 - CSVEVSEVTF TGCAGCGTTGAAGTGTCGGAGGTGACCTTC
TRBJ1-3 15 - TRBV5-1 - CASSFDSTSGNTIYF TGCGCCAGCAGCTTTGACAGCACCTCTGGAAACACCATATATTTT
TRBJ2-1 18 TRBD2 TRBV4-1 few CASSQPDGTSGVGNEQFF TGCGCCAGCAGCCAACCAGACGGGACTAGCGGGGTGGGCAATGAGCAGTTCTTC
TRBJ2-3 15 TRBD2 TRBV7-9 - CASSQTSGGSDTQYF TGTGCCAGCAGCCAGACTAGCGGGGGGTCAGATACGCAGTATTTT
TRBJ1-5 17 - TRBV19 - CASSIVGTSISNQPQHF TGTGCCAGTAGTATAGTGGGGACATCAATTAGCAATCAGCCCCAGCATTTT
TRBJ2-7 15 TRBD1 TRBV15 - CATSRGGTAPYEQYF TGTGCCACCAGCAGAGGTGGGACAGCGCCCTACGAGCAGTACTTC
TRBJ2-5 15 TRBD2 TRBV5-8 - CASSPGLANQETQYF TGTGCCAGCAGCCCGGGACTAGCGAACCAAGAGACCCAGTACTTC
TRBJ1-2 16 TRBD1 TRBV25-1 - CASSATTGGGGGGYTF TGTGCCAGCAGTGCCACCACAGGGGGCGGGGGTGGTGGCTACACCTTC
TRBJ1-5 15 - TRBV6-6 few CASSYGGEGGQPQHF TGTGCCAGCAGTTACGGAGGGGAGGGGGGTCAGCCCCAGCATTTT
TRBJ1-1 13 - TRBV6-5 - CASSYSRGTEAFF TGTGCCAGCAGTTACTCCAGGGGTACTGAAGCTTTCTTT
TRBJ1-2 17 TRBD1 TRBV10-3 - CAISLGQGGMSGYGYTF TGTGCCATCAGCCTGGGACAGGGAGGGATGTCTGGCTATGGCTACACCTTC
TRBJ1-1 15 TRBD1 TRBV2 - CASRGTGGSNTEAFF TGTGCCAGCAGGGGGACAGGGGGATCGAACACTGAAGCTTTCTTT
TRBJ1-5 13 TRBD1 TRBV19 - CASLEQGTQPQHF TGTGCCAGCCTAGAACAGGGGACACAGCCCCAGCATTTT
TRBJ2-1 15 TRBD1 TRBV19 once CASTLDRGQYNEQFF TGTGCCAGTACCCTGGACAGGGGGCAATACAATGAGCAGTTCTTC
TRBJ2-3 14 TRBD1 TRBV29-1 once CSVEPGQGADTQYF TGCAGCGTTGAACCGGGACAGGGGGCAGATACGCAGTATTTT
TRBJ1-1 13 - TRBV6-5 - CASSYGGRTEAFF TGTGCCAGCAGTTACGGGGGCCGCACTGAAGCTTTCTTT
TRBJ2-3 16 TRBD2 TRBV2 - CASNLGLAGAQDTQYF TGTGCCAGCAACCTTGGACTAGCGGGGGCCCAAGATACGCAGTATTTT
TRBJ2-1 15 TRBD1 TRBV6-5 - CASSNLAGQGNEQFF TGTGCCAGCAGTAACCTTGCCGGACAGGGGAATGAGCAGTTCTTC
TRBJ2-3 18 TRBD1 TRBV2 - CASSEALPGTGIPDTQYF TGTGCCAGCAGTGAAGCGCTTCCAGGGACAGGGATTCCAGATACGCAGTATTTT
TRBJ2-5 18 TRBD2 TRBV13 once CASSSPLAGGKYQETQYF TGTGCCAGCAGCTCCCCGCTAGCGGGGGGCAAGTACCAAGAGACCCAGTACTTC
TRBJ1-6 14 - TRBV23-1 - CASSPRDYGSPLHF TGCGCCAGCAGTCCCAGGGATTACGGCTCACCCCTCCACTTT
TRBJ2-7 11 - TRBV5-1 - CASSEPGEQYF TGCGCCAGCAGCGAACCAGGGGAGCAGTACTTC
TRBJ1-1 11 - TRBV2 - CASKTNTEAFF TGTGCCAGCAAAACTAACACTGAAGCTTTCTTT
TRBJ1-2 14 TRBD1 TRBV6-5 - CASSYDGQGRGYTF TGTGCCAGCAGTTACGACGGACAGGGGAGAGGCTACACCTTC
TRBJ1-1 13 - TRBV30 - CAFRGSIGTEAFF TGTGCCTTCCGGGGGTCCATCGGGACTGAAGCTTTCTTT
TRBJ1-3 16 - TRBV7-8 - CASSLVSDFSGNTIYF TGTGCCAGCAGCTTAGTATCCGACTTCTCTGGAAACACCATATATTTT
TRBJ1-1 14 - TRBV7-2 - CASRPVARDTEAFF TGTGCCAGCAGACCAGTGGCCAGGGACACTGAAGCTTTCTTT
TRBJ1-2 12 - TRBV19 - CASSPRNYGYTF TGTGCCAGTAGTCCCCGTAACTATGGCTACACCTTC